This T cell receptor beta chain was retrieved from a study of CD8+ T cells in alopecia areata. Study-level information: Severity among treated patients was scored by the percentage of scalp area affected. Whole-study results and caveats: Scalp clonality dropped significantly under tofacitinib, as did expanded CD8+ top-100 clones.

The sequencing template was cDNA reverse transcribed from extracted RNA. Some clones are missing from TCRdb's copy, which holds only in-frame ones; the method was immunoSEQ multiplex PCR. The sample consists of some 180,000 clones, about 48% of them appearing once. This CDR3 comprises 16 residues. Trimming cost V 5 bases and J 0 bases, with 14 bases left between them. The V gene's germline CDR1 is SGHTA and CDR2 FQGNSA. For this clone: What it binds is not known.

Treatment: oral pan-JAK inhibitor, 5-10 mg twice daily. The clonotype comes from a human donor with alopecia areata. This sequence joins TRBV7-2 and TRBJ2-1; no definite D call. The sample was CD8+ T cells sorted from blood, taken at week 24, from a patient treated with tofacitinib. CDR3 nucleotides: TGTGCCAGCAGCCCGAGGACGGCTAGCTCCTACAATGAGCAGTTCTTC. It specifies CASSPRTASSYNEQFF.